The text below deals with one TCR beta chain. Its antigen is still unknown. These data belong to a study of siplizumab effects on memory and regulatory T cells. Study results and caveats: A significant reduction in alloreactive sequences traceable to unstimulated CD4+ memory cells was produced by siplizumab. The apparent diversity of naive T cells exceeded that of memory cells, and naive T cells seemed to make a major contribution to the alloresponse.

Some 100,000 TCR templates were measured in each sample. Clones were read by immunoSEQ multiplex PCR, and TCRdb kept only the in-frame ones, dropping some. The sample holds roughly 70,000 clones, approximately 93% seen once. Material for sequencing was CD8+ T cells sorted from blood. The sequence derives from a human donor in good health.

CDR3: CASSLQGVNQPQHF. The CDR3 bases are TGTGCCAGCAGTTTACAGGGAGTCAATCAGCCCCAGCATTTT. The rearrangement links TRBV27 to TRBJ1-5, with D maybe TRBD1 (5 bases). Germline assignment: CDR1 MNHEY and CDR2 SMNVEV (reference sequence). V was clipped by 2 bases and J by 3 bases, with 8 bases between them. CDR3 length: 14 residues.